This entry lists 14 T cell receptor beta chains sequenced from one sample in a study of T cells in Graves' hyperthyroidism and ophthalmopathy. Amplification yielded TCR beta CDR3 regions, with RNA transcripts as the source. TCR CDR3 regions were first amplified by RT-PCR with HTBI primers. TCRdb independently ran MiXCR on the multiplex PCR reads; one entry per CDR3 protein. The sample consists of about 840,000 distinct CDR3 sequences, 35% to 45% of them appearing once. The sequencing input was blood. Source of these receptors: a man in his late teens or twenties with Graves' hyperthyroidism.

The rearrangement joins TRBV12-3 or TRBV12-4 to TRBJ2-5; 8 nucleotides agree with TRBD1. The CDR3 consists of 16 residues. V dropped 6 bases and J dropped 1; count of bases not matched to a gene: 10. The CDR3 sequence: CASSHATDRAQETQYF. The CDR3 DNA follows: TGTGCCAGCAGCCACGCCACGGACAGGGCCCAAGAGACCCAGTACTTC.

For the CDR3, the DNA is TGTGCCAGCAGCTTGGTACCTAGCGGGACATCCTACGAGCAGTACTTC. This gives the protein CASSLVPSGTSYEQYF. This chain connects TRBV7-9 to TRBJ2-7; 9 bases are shared with TRBD2. Trimming at V came to 3 bases and at J to 1 base, leaving 7 bases not matched to a gene. There are 16 residues in the CDR3. Germline CDR1 and CDR2: SEHNR and FQNEAQ (reference sequence).

This clonotype was seen many times. CDR3 amino acids: CATSSDRGRTEAFF. CDR3 bases: TGTGCCACCAGCTCGGACAGGGGGCGAACTGAAGCTTTCTTT. The V gene is TRBV15, the J gene TRBJ1-1; 11 bases align to TRBD1. J lost 5 bases, V lost 5 bases, and 4 bases had no gene match. The germline V gene has CDR1 LNHNV and CDR2 YYDKDF (reference sequence). The CDR3 has 14 residues.

The table lists this clonotype with many counts. The V and J genes are TRBV7-3 and TRBJ1-6, with TRBD1 matching over 9 bases. Germline assignment: CDR1 SGHTA and CDR2 FQGTGA. Trimming at V came to 6 bases and at J to 10 bases, leaving 10 bases not matched to a gene. This CDR3 spans 15 amino acids. The CDR3 DNA sequence: TGTGCCAGCAGGACCCCGGGACAGGGTACCTCACCCCTCCACTTT. Protein product: CASRTPGQGTSPLHF.

CDR3 amino acids: CATLRDSGYNEQFF. CDR3 DNA sequence: TGTGCCACGTTACGGGACTCAGGATACAATGAGCAGTTCTTC. The genes are TRBV10-3 and TRBJ2-1; tentatively, D is TRBD2 (6 bases). Germline CDR1 is ENHRY and CDR2 is SYGVKD. The V end was cut by 10 bases, the J end by 4 bases, with 17 bases between. The CDR3 sequence is 14 residues long.

The chain is built from TRBV6-1 and TRBJ2-7; TRBD2 matches at 8 bases. With 5 bases clipped from V and 6 bases from J, the junction kept 15 bases outside the gene matches. Germline V gene lookup returns CDR1 MNHNS and CDR2 SASEGT. CDR3 length: 16 amino acids. Here the CDR3 reads CASSYPSEAGGLEQYF. DNA for the CDR3: TGTGCCAGCAGTTACCCTAGCGAGGCGGGAGGTCTCGAGCAGTACTTC.

This clonotype was seen at least ten times. The rearrangement links TRBV2 to TRBJ2-7; 10 bases align to TRBD1. V was pared by 6 bases and J by 7 bases, with 9 bases of the junction left unmatched. The CDR3 is made up of 14 amino acids. Germline V gives CDR1 SNHLY, CDR2 FYNNEI. The CDR3 DNA reads as TGTGCCAGCAGGATGAGACAGGGGGCTGGTGAGCAGTACTTC. It translates to CASRMRQGAGEQYF. Full variable domain (missing parts from reference TRBV2 and TRBJ2-7): EPEVTQTPSHQVTQMGQEVILRCVPISNHLYFYWYRQILGQKVEFLVSFYNNEISEKSEIFDDQFSVERPDGSNFTLKIRSTKLEDSAMYFCASRMRQGAGEQYFGPGTRLTVT.

This clonotype has a count of ten or more. The chain joins TRBV9 to TRBJ1-6, with D uncertain. The CDR3 is 13 residues long. The germline V gene has CDR1 SGDLS and CDR2 YYNGEE. V lost 3 bases to trimming and J lost 8 bases, with 9 bases between them. CDR3 amino acids: CASSATRDSPLHF. As DNA, the CDR3 is TGTGCCAGCAGCGCGACCCGGGATTCACCCCTCCACTTT.

This clonotype has a handful of counts. The rearrangement joins TRBV7-8 to TRBJ2-7; maybe TRBD1 (5 bases). This CDR3 has 15 amino acids. The V and J ends lost 5 bases and 6 bases respectively, with 20 bases between them. CDR1 is SGHVS, CDR2 FQNEAQ, per germline. In DNA, the CDR3 is TGTGCCAGCAGCATCACGACGGTAGGGGTGTCCGAGCAGTACTTC. Its protein is CASSITTVGVSEQYF.

The chain couples TRBV6-1 to TRBJ1-4; TRBD1 aligns across 7 bases. Unmatched junction bases numbered 13, after V lost 2 bases and J lost 7 bases. The germline V gene has CDR1 MNHNS and CDR2 SASEGT. This CDR3 is built from 17 residues. CDR3 sequence reads: CASSENIARGQLEKLFF. In nucleotides, the CDR3 is TGTGCCAGCAGTGAAAACATAGCGCGGGGACAGCTTGAAAAACTGTTTTTT.

In this sample, this clonotype turned up once. The V gene is TRBV5-1, the J gene TRBJ2-3; D call uncertain. V was shortened by 4 bases and J by 6 bases, with 12 bases between the two germline ends. The CDR3 sequence is 13 residues long. Germline CDR1 SGHRS, CDR2 YFSETQ. The CDR3 sequence: CASSPPGSDTQYF. CDR3 bases: TGCGCCAGCAGCCCCCCCGGGTCGGATACGCAGTATTTT.

This clonotype appeared a few times. One base away lies a much larger clone, so this may be a sequencing read error. The genes are TRBV12-3 or TRBV12-4 and TRBJ2-5, with D possibly being TRBD2 (6 bases). The CDR3 runs 13 residues. Trimming pared 6 bases from V and 5 bases from J, leaving 13 bases between. CDR3 DNA sequence: TGTGCCAGCAGCTTCCGGGGGATGGAGACCCAGTACTTC. It is translated as CASSFRGMETQYF.

The gene calls are TRBV6-6 and TRBJ1-4; a possible D gene is TRBD1 (5 bases). Between the trimmed V and J ends, which lost 7 bases and 5 bases, there was a span of 14 bases. This CDR3 is built from 14 residues. From germline, CDR1 is MNHNY and CDR2 SVGAGI (reference sequence). DNA of the CDR3: TGTGCCAGCAAAATGGGGACTCAGAATGAAAAACTGTTTTTT. Translated, it gives CASKMGTQNEKLFF.

This clonotype was recorded only once. This chain connects TRBV12-3 or TRBV12-4 to TRBJ1-1; D unclear. V lost 3 bases, J lost 5 bases, and 10 bases lay in between. CDR3 length: 13 amino acids. Here the CDR3 DNA reads TGTGCCAGCAGTTTCTCCTTAGGAACTGAAGCTTTCTTT. This encodes CASSFSLGTEAFF.